Presented here are 21 T cell receptor beta chains from one specimen sequenced in a study of blood T cell repertoires in COVID-19. Profiled with immunoSEQ multiplex PCR; TCRdb holds only in-frame clones, not every one. The profile shows 100,000 to 150,000 clones, around 80% of them singletons. The sequencing input was PBMCs or T cells enriched from blood (not recorded which). Receptors were obtained from a man aged 40-50 years with acute COVID-19.

This clone occurred a few times. The V gene is TRBV7-3, the J gene TRBJ1-2; 9 bases map to TRBD1. Germline V gives CDR1 SGHTA, CDR2 FQGTGA. V was pared by 5 bases and J by 4 bases, with 5 bases of the junction left unmatched. The CDR3 totals 14 residues. The CDR3 DNA reads as TGTGCCAGCAGCACCACAGGGGGCGGCTATGGCTACACCTTC. Translation gives CASSTTGGGYGYTF.

In DNA form, the CDR3 reads TGTGCCAGTAGTAATAGCGGGAACTCCTACAATGAGCAGTTCTTC. It codes for CASSNSGNSYNEQFF. The rearrangement joins TRBV19 to TRBJ2-1, with TRBD2 matching 8 bases. The germline V gene has CDR1 LNHDA and CDR2 SQIVND (reference sequence). The trim removed 4 bases at V and 0 bases at J, leaving 2 bases unmatched. CDR3 size: 15 residues.

The V call is TRBV6-5, the J call TRBJ1-1, with D unresolved. V lost 0 bases and J 5 bases, leaving 13 bases between the germline ends. Germline CDR1 MNHEY, CDR2 SVGAGI. This CDR3 has 15 amino acids. The CDR3 loop is CASSYSIFGRTEAFF. The CDR3 DNA sequence: TGTGCCAGCAGTTACTCGATATTCGGGAGGACTGAAGCTTTCTTT.

The chain has TRBV24-1 and TRBJ1-1; 7 nucleotides align to TRBD1. The ends lost 9 bases at V and 4 bases at J; junction bases unmatched: 7. The CDR3 spans 13 residues. Per germline, CDR1 KGHDR and CDR2 SFDVKD. CDR3 sequence: CATGPRQGTEAFF. The DNA of the CDR3 is TGTGCCACCGGGCCGAGACAGGGCACTGAAGCTTTCTTT.

The rearrangement joins TRBV5-1 to TRBJ1-5; D uncertain. The CDR3 spans 14 residues. V gave up 0 bases and J gave up 3 bases, with 7 bases separating them. Germline lookup yields CDR1 SGHRS and CDR2 YFSETQ. CDR3 nucleotides: TGCGCCAGCAGCTTGGCCGGGGACAATCAGCCCCAGCATTTT. Protein sequence: CASSLAGDNQPQHF.

This chain connects TRBV5-5 to TRBJ1-1, with TRBD1 identical over 8 bases. J was trimmed by 3 bases and V by 6 bases; bases with no gene match: 10. Germline values: CDR1 SGHKS, CDR2 YYEKEE (reference sequence). The CDR3 totals 15 residues. The CDR3: CASTGQGSGYTEAFF. The CDR3 DNA reads TGTGCCAGCACCGGACAGGGATCAGGGTACACTGAAGCTTTCTTT.

The chain has TRBV27 and TRBJ2-2; possible D gene TRBD2, 5 bases. Per germline, CDR1 MNHEY and CDR2 SMNVEV (reference sequence). The V and J ends lost 3 bases and 0 bases respectively, with 14 bases between them. The CDR3 consists of 17 residues. CDR3 in DNA: TGTGCCAGCAGTTTGGGCCTAGCCCCCGCGAACACCGGGGAGCTGTTTTTT. Translation gives CASSLGLAPANTGELFF.

The rearrangement uses TRBV18 and TRBJ2-2; weak D call: TRBD2 (7 bases). The CDR3 length is 16 residues. Germline V gene data show CDR1 as KGHSH and CDR2 as LQKENI. V lost 0 bases and J 3 bases, leaving 11 bases between the germline ends. CDR3 sequence (DNA): TGTGCCAGCTCACCACCGGGGGGGCTGGACACCGGGGAGCTGTTTTTT. It is translated as CASSPPGGLDTGELFF.

V usage is TRBV14 and J usage is TRBJ1-1; 7 bases align to TRBD1. The V gene end was trimmed by 6 bases and the J gene end by 7 bases; junction bases not matched to a gene: 11. Germline V gene lookup returns CDR1 SGHDN and CDR2 FVKESK. The CDR3 totals 14 residues. The CDR3 nucleotides are TGTGCCAGCAGTCGGGACAGATTGAGTGGTGAAGCTTTCTTT. It specifies CASSRDRLSGEAFF.

The table lists this clone with a count of one. V gene TRBV30 combines with J gene TRBJ1-5, with D uncertain. V was cut by 1 base and J by 5 bases, with 6 bases left in between. Germline V lookup: CDR1 GTSNPN, CDR2 SVGIG (reference sequence). This CDR3 region has 12 residues. CDR3 sequence (DNA): TGTGCCTGGAGTGGAACGGATCAGCCCCAGCATTTT. This codes for CAWSGTDQPQHF.

V and J are TRBV27 and TRBJ1-5, with a possible D match to TRBD1 (6 bases). This CDR3 is 12 amino acids long. Germline CDR1 MNHEY, CDR2 SMNVEV (reference sequence). V lost 6 bases to trimming and J lost 7 bases, with 10 bases between them. The CDR3 loop reads CASRTGWQPQHF. CDR3 nucleotide sequence: TGTGCCAGCAGGACAGGCTGGCAGCCCCAGCATTTT.

The CDR3 nucleotides read TGTGCCAGTAGTAATCGGGAGAGGGAGCAGTACTTC. Protein: CASSNREREQYF. The chain combines TRBV19 with TRBJ2-7; weak D call: TRBD2 (6 bases). The CDR3 is 12 amino acids. Between the trimmed V and J ends, which lost 4 bases and 7 bases, there was a span of 11 bases. Germline-derived CDR1 and CDR2 are LNHDA and SQIVND (reference sequence).

This clone turned up a few times. The chain is built from TRBV27 and TRBJ1-3; a weak D match, TRBD1 (5 bases). With 6 bases removed from V and 0 bases from J, the gap between germline ends came to 18 bases. The V gene's germline CDR1 is MNHEY and CDR2 SMNVEV (reference sequence). The CDR3 runs to 17 residues. The CDR3 region has the DNA TGTGCCAGCAGGCCCCCGGGGGATTCATACTCTGGAAACACCATATATTTT. Translated: CASRPPGDSYSGNTIYF.

The chain employs TRBV5-1 and TRBJ1-5; 11 bases are a match to TRBD1. The CDR3 consists of 14 residues. From germline, CDR1 is SGHRS and CDR2 YFSETQ. Trimming removed 4 bases from V and 6 bases from J; junction bases left unmatched: 3. In DNA, the CDR3 is TGCGCCAGCAGCACCGGGACAGGGGGTCAGCCCCAGCATTTT. Its translation is CASSTGTGGQPQHF.

This CDR3 reads CASSPGSRYREQFF. The CDR3 nucleotides read TGTGCCAGCAGCCCTGGTTCCAGGTACCGTGAGCAGTTCTTC. V is TRBV5-8 and J is TRBJ2-1; no definite D call. Germline V gives CDR1 SGHTS, CDR2 YDEGEE. The length of the CDR3 is 14 residues. V lost 4 bases and J 9 bases, leaving 17 bases between the germline ends.

A few counts support this clone. The V call is TRBV10-2, the J call TRBJ2-7, with D possibly matching TRBD1 (5 bases). Germline V gives CDR1 WSHSY, CDR2 SAAADI. V lost 6 bases, J lost 2 bases, and 14 bases lay in between. The CDR3 is 14 residues long. CDR3 coding DNA: TGCGCCAGCAGGTCGGCAGGGTGGCCCTACGAGCAGTACTTC. It yields the protein CASRSAGWPYEQYF.

The chain joins TRBV10-1 to TRBJ1-2, with 9 positions matching TRBD1. The CDR3 runs to 15 residues. The germline gives CDR1 WNHNN, CDR2 SYGVQD (reference sequence). Losses at the gene ends were 4 bases for V and 4 bases for J; bases not matched to a gene: 7. The chain's CDR3 is CASSVPTGGGYGYTF. The DNA of the CDR3 is TGCGCCAGCAGTGTTCCGACAGGGGGAGGCTATGGCTACACCTTC.

V usage is TRBV19 and J usage is TRBJ1-5; 11 bases line up with TRBD1. V shed 7 bases, J shed 5 bases, and the junction held 13 bases outside the gene matches. This CDR3 has 17 amino acids. Germline CDR1 LNHDA, CDR2 SQIVND (reference sequence). This CDR3 reads CASTEGRGTGGYQPQHF. The CDR3 DNA reads as TGTGCCAGTACTGAGGGACGGGGGACAGGGGGTTATCAGCCCCAGCATTTT.

Worth noting for this clone: The junction and the germline gene differ at one end; a read error may be behind it. The V call is TRBV7-7, the J call TRBJ2-7; 10 nucleotides match TRBD2. The CDR3 is 16 residues long. From germline, CDR1 is SSHAT and CDR2 FNYEAQ (reference sequence). In DNA, the CDR3 is TGTGCTAGCAGCTTAGCGGGGGGACAGGTTTCGTGCGAGCAGTACTTC. It codes for CASSLAGGQVSCEQYF.

This clone was seen just once. CDR3 protein: CASSILTGYNEQFF. The DNA for the CDR3 is TGTGCCAGCAGCATCCTTACAGGGTACAATGAGCAGTTCTTC. This chain uses TRBV3-1 (or the pseudogene TRBV3-2) with TRBJ2-1; D perhaps matches TRBD1 (6 bases). This CDR3 comprises 14 residues. CDR1 is LGHDT, CDR2 YNNKEL, per germline (reference sequence). V gave up 5 bases and J gave up 4 bases, with 12 bases separating them.

The table lists this clone with a count of one. CDR3 protein: CASSYQDTRLGSPLHF. The CDR3 coding sequence is TGTGCCAGCAGTTACCAGGACACACGGTTGGGGTCACCCCTCCACTTT. The chain links TRBV6-5 to TRBJ1-6, with a tentative D call TRBD1 (5 bases). V dropped 2 bases and J dropped 10 bases, with 18 bases sitting between them. The CDR3 consists of 16 residues. Germline values: CDR1 MNHEY, CDR2 SVGAGI.